There are many counts of the clone carrying this TCR beta chain. The antigen is not known. The data originate from a study of Graves' ophthalmopathy and Graves' hyperthyroidism. Study as a whole: Before any treatment was given, at initial diagnosis, peripheral blood was collected. Points from the study as a whole: Blood also held most thyroid clonotypes expanded above 0.001 frequency.

The CDR3 sequence is 15 residues long. The V gene lost 0 bases and the J gene lost 2 bases, with 8 bases spanning the gap. In germline, CDR1 is MGHRA, CDR2 YSYEKL. A follow-up of 18 months without ophthalmopathy meant that hyperthyroidism was stable. Hyperthyroidism patients, all newly diagnosed, had under 2 months' duration and ages of 18 to 65. RNA transcripts provided the template for amplifying TCR beta CDR3 regions. RT-PCR was first run with HTBI primers, then multiplex PCR in a second round. Each CDR3 protein gets one entry after TCRdb re-called the multiplex PCR reads with MiXCR. The top ten hold roughly 2.3% of the sample, which has 300,000 to 400,000 distinct CDR3 sequences, 17% seen once.

The receptor was isolated from an adult woman with stable Graves' hyperthyroidism. Sequenced input: peripheral blood. The chain is built from TRBV4-1 and TRBJ1-5; D is unresolved. This CDR3 is CASSQDGLGNQPQHF. The CDR3 DNA reads TGCGCCAGCAGCCAAGACGGGTTAGGCAATCAGCCCCAGCATTTT.